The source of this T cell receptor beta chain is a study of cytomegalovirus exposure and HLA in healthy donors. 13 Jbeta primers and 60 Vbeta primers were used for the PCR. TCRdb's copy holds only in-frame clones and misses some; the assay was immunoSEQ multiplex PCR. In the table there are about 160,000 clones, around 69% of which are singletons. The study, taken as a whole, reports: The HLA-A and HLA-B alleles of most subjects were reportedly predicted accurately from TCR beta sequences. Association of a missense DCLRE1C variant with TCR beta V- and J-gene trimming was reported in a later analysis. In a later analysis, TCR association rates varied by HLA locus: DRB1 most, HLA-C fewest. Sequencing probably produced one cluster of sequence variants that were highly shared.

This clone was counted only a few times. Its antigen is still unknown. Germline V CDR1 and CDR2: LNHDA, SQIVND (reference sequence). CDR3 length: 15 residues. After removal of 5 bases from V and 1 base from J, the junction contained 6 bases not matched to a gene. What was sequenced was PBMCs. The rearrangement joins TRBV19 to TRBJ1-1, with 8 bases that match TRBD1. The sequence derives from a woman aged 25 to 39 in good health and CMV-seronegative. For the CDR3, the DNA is TGTGCCAGTAGTCCCCATGGGACAGGGAACACTGAAGCTTTCTTT. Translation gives CASSPHGTGNTEAFF.